This T cell receptor (beta chain) was sequenced for a study of T cells after posttransplantation cyclophosphamide. Sequencing was performed with immunoSEQ multiplex PCR; in TCRdb, only in-frame clones are kept and a portion is missing. The sample carries some 61,000 clones, roughly 93% recorded once. Study-level findings and limits: Skin or GI-infiltrating T cells shared few TRB sequences with blood. Later blood repertoires were often dominated by clones from the donor CD8+ memory compartment.

As for this clone: No antigen is known for it.

This CDR3 comprises 15 residues. Germline V gene data show CDR1 as LNHDA and CDR2 as SQIVND (reference sequence). V was clipped by 0 bases and J by 1 base, with 9 bases between them. The sample was PBMCs. The chain recombines TRBV19 with TRBJ2-5, with D unclear. The receptor's source is a woman in her 30s in good health and a related stem cell transplant donor. This CDR3 is CASSIDLGIQETQYF. Here the CDR3 DNA reads TGTGCCAGTAGTATAGATCTGGGCATCCAAGAGACCCAGTACTTC. Combining the CDR3 with reference TRBV19 and TRBJ2-5 gives the whole variable domain DGGITQSPKYLFRKEGQNVTLSCEQNLNHDAMYWYRQDPGQGLRLIYYSQIVNDFQKGDIAEGYSVSREKKESFPLTVTSAQKNPTAFYLCASSIDLGIQETQYFGPGTRLLVL.